A single sample is the source of the 15 T cell receptor beta chains below, sequenced in a study of blood T cell repertoires in COVID-19. This table comes from immunoSEQ multiplex PCR, and its TCRdb copy is limited to in-frame clones, with some not included. Here the sample spans around 80,000 clones, roughly 76% being singletons. Source material: peripheral blood. These receptors all stem from an elderly woman with active or convalescent COVID-19.

The V gene is TRBV12-3 or TRBV12-4, the J gene TRBJ1-2, with TRBD1 matching over 7 bases. J was trimmed by 6 bases and V by 1 base; bases with no gene match: 2. This CDR3 spans 13 amino acids. The CDR3 DNA reads as TGTGCCAGCAGTTTAGGCCAGGGGGATGGCTACACCTTC. Translation gives CASSLGQGDGYTF.

The chain combines TRBV6-5 with TRBJ1-6, with unresolved D. The CDR3 extends over 14 amino acids. Trimming took off 9 bases at V and 5 bases at J, with 14 bases between the two ends. Germline CDR1 is MNHEY and CDR2 is SVGAGI. The CDR3 region has the DNA TGTGCCAGTGGGTACAGAGCTAATAATTCACCCCTCCACTTT. It specifies CASGYRANNSPLHF.

This chain connects TRBV5-5 to TRBJ2-2; 12 positions agree with TRBD2. Germline CDR1 SGHKS, CDR2 YYEKEE (reference sequence). This CDR3 is 15 amino acids long. After removal of 4 bases from V and 5 bases from J, the junction contained 3 bases not matched to a gene. This chain's CDR3 is CASSGTSGGTGELFF. The CDR3 DNA sequence: TGTGCCAGCAGCGGTACTAGCGGGGGGACCGGGGAGCTGTTTTTT.

This clone was counted between two and nine times. This chain joins TRBV28 and TRBJ2-5; D not resolved. The CDR3 has 12 residues. The germline CDR1 and CDR2 sequences are MDHEN and SYDVKM. V lost 2 bases and J 3 bases, leaving 4 bases between the germline ends. CDR3 residues: CASSLIEETQYF. The DNA of the CDR3 is TGTGCCAGCAGTTTAATAGAAGAGACCCAGTACTTC. The variable domain in full, with the rest retrieved from reference TRBV28 and TRBJ2-5, is DVKVTQSSRYLVKRTGEKVFLECVQDMDHENMFWYRQDPGLGLRLIYFSYDVKMKEKGDIPEGYSVSREKKERFSLILESASTNQTSMYLCASSLIEETQYFGPGTRLLVL.

The chain has TRBV9 and TRBJ1-5; TRBD1 agrees at 8 bases. CDR1 and CDR2 from the germline V gene are SGDLS and YYNGEE. The CDR3 is 19 residues long. Germline trimming cut 4 bases from V and 0 bases from J; bases unmatched to any gene: 15. CDR3 amino acids: CASSPGDQSDRASNQPQHF. DNA of the CDR3: TGTGCCAGCAGCCCGGGGGACCAATCGGACAGGGCTAGCAATCAGCCCCAGCATTTT.

This chain uses TRBV6-5 with TRBJ1-6; 9 positions match TRBD1. In germline, CDR1 is MNHEY, CDR2 SVGAGI. The CDR3 is 14 residues long. J lost 9 bases, V lost 6 bases, and 6 bases had no gene match. For the CDR3, the DNA is TGTGCCAGCAGGTCAACAGGGGGCGGTTCACCCCTCCACTTT. Its translation: CASRSTGGGSPLHF.

V gene TRBV6-5 combines with J gene TRBJ2-5, with a possible D match to TRBD1 (6 bases). The CDR3 contains 13 residues. Germline V gene data show CDR1 as MNHEY and CDR2 as SVGAGI. Trimming removed 9 bases from V and 2 bases from J, with 13 bases in between. The CDR3 nucleotides read TGTGCCAGTTCTACAGGGTTTCAAGAGACCCAGTACTTC. Translated, it gives CASSTGFQETQYF.

The rearrangement uses TRBV3-1 (or the pseudogene TRBV3-2) and TRBJ2-7; TRBD2 matches at 10 bases. The J segment lost 6 bases and the V segment lost 3 bases, leaving 8 bases of the junction unmatched. The CDR3 runs to 15 residues. Germline-derived CDR1 and CDR2 are LGHDT and YNNKEL (reference sequence). The CDR3 sequence is CASSHPLAGYREQYF. As DNA, the CDR3 is TGTGCCAGCAGCCACCCACTAGCGGGGTATCGCGAGCAGTACTTC.

The chain uses TRBV30 and TRBJ2-3; TRBD2 matches at 10 bases. The CDR3 consists of 16 residues. Per the germline V gene, CDR1 is GTSNPN and CDR2 is SVGIG (reference sequence). Trimming removed 1 base from V and 7 bases from J; junction bases left unmatched: 11. CDR3 amino acids: CAWSAKAGGLYNTQYF. The CDR3 DNA is TGTGCCTGGAGTGCTAAAGCGGGGGGGCTCTATAATACGCAGTATTTT. Looking up the rest from reference TRBV30 and TRBJ2-3 gives the full variable domain: SQTIHQWPATLVQPVGSPLSLECTVEGTSNPNLYWYRQAAGRGLQLLFYSVGIGQISSEVPQNLSASRPQDRQFILSSKKLLLSDSGFYLCAWSAKAGGLYNTQYFGPGTRLTVL.

This chain links TRBV6-2 or TRBV6-3 with TRBJ2-2, with 8 bases matching TRBD1. J was trimmed by 6 bases and V by 4 bases; bases with no gene match: 10. The CDR3 is 16 amino acids. Per the germline V gene, CDR1 is MNHEY and CDR2 is SVGEGT. CDR3 region: CASSSTGAPGAGELFF. The DNA of the CDR3 is TGTGCCAGCAGTTCGACAGGGGCTCCTGGGGCCGGGGAGCTGTTTTTT.

This clone showed up just a few times. This rearrangement joins TRBV14 to TRBJ1-4; D unclear. Germline CDR1 is SGHDN and CDR2 is FVKESK. CDR3 length: 13 amino acids. Trimming removed 2 bases at V and 5 bases at J, with 6 bases between. DNA for the CDR3: TGTGCCAGCAGCCAATTAATGAATGAAAAACTGTTTTTT. It translates to CASSQLMNEKLFF.

CDR3 DNA: TGTGCCAGCTCACTTCGCGGCGGGGCCCCGAACACCGGGGAGCTGTTTTTT. This translates into CASSLRGGAPNTGELFF. This rearrangement joins TRBV18 to TRBJ2-2; a possible D gene is TRBD2 (6 bases). Trimming took off 4 bases at V and 0 bases at J, with 15 bases between the two ends. The CDR3 is 17 amino acids. The germline gives CDR1 KGHSH, CDR2 LQKENI.

The CDR3, as DNA: TGTGCCAGCAGCCACCATAGCGGGGGGGCCACAGATACGCAGTATTTT. This encodes CASSHHSGGATDTQYF. The chain uses TRBV13 and TRBJ2-3, with TRBD2 matching over 11 bases. CDR3 size: 16 residues. Unmatched junction bases numbered 6, after V lost 5 bases and J lost 2 bases. The germline V gene has CDR1 PRHDT and CDR2 FYEKMQ (reference sequence).

V usage is TRBV7-9 and J usage is TRBJ1-1; TRBD1 aligns across 8 bases. CDR3 length: 16 amino acids. The trim removed 5 bases at V and 4 bases at J, leaving 12 bases unmatched. Germline V gives CDR1 SEHNR, CDR2 FQNEAQ (reference sequence). In DNA form, the CDR3 reads TGTGCCAGCAGCCCCAGACGGACAGGGCAGGGCACTGAAGCTTTCTTT. It yields the protein CASSPRRTGQGTEAFF.

The chain joins TRBV6-2 or TRBV6-3 to TRBJ2-2; D uncertain. Germline CDR1 and CDR2: MNHEY and SVGEGT. V lost 0 bases and J 5 bases, leaving 10 bases between the germline ends. The CDR3 loop spans 15 amino acids. In nucleotides, the CDR3 is TGTGCCAGCAGTTACTCACCCTTCGCGACCGGGGAGCTGTTTTTT. Its translation: CASSYSPFATGELFF.